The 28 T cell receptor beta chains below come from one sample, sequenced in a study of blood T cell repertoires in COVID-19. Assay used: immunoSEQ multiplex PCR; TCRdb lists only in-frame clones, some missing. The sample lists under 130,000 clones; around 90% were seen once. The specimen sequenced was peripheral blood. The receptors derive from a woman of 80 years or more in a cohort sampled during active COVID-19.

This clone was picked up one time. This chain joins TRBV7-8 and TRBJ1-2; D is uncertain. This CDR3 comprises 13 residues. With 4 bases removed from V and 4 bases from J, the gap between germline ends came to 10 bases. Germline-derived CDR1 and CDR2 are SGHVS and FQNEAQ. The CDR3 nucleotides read TGTGCCAGCAGCTCCGGGGTGGGCTATGGCTACACCTTC. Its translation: CASSSGVGYGYTF.

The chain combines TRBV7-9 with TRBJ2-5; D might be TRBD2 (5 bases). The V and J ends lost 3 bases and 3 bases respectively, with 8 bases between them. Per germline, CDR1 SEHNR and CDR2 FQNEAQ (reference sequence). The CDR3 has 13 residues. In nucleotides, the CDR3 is TGTGCCAGCAGCTTCGACGGGAAAGAGACCCAGTACTTC. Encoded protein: CASSFDGKETQYF.

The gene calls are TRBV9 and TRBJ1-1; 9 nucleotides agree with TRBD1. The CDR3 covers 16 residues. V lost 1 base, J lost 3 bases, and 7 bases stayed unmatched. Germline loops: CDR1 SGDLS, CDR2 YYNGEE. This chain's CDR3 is CASSVKQGAWDTEAFF. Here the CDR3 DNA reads TGTGCCAGCAGCGTAAAACAGGGGGCCTGGGACACTGAAGCTTTCTTT.

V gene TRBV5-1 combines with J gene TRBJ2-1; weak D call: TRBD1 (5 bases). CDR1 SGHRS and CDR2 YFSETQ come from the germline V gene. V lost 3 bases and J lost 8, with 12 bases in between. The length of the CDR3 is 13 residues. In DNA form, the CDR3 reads TGCGCCAGCAGCTCATTGGCCAGGGATGAGCAGTTCTTC. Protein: CASSSLARDEQFF.

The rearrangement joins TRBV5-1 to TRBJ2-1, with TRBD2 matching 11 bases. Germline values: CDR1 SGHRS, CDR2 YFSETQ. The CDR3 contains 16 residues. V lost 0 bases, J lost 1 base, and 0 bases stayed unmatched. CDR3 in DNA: TGCGCCAGCAGCTTGGCTAGCGGGGGGTCCTACAATGAGCAGTTCTTC. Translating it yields CASSLASGGSYNEQFF.

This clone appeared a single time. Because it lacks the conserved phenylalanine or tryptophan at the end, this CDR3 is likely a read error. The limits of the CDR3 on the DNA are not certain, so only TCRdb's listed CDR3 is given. The CDR3 sequence: CASSKEGGDYYTQSGS. This rearrangement joins TRBV21-1 to TRBJ1-2. TRBV21-1 is a known pseudogene. Counting both end residues, the CDR3 totals 16 amino acids.

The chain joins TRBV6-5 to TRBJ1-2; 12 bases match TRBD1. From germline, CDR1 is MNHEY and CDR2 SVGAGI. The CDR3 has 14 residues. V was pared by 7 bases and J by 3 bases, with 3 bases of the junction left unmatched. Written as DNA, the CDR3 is TGTGCCAGCACGGGACAGGGGGCTTACTATGGCTACACCTTC. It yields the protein CASTGQGAYYGYTF.

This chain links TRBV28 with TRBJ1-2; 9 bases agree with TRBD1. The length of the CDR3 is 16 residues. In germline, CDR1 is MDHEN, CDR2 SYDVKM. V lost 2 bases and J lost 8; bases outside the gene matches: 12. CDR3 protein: CASSLPGQGEFGGYTF. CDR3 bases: TGTGCCAGCAGTTTACCGGGACAGGGAGAATTCGGAGGCTACACCTTC.

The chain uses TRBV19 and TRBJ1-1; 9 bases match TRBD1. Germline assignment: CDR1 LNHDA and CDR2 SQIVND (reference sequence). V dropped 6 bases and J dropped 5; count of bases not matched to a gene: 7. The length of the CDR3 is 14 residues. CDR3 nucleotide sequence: TGTGCCAGTAGGATACAGGGGGCGGGGACTGAAGCTTTCTTT. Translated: CASRIQGAGTEAFF.

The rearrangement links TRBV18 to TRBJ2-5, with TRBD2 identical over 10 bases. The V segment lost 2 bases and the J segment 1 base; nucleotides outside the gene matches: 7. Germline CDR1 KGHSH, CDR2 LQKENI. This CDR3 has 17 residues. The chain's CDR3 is CASSPGRTSGSQETQYF. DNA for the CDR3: TGTGCCAGCTCACCAGGGAGGACTAGCGGATCCCAAGAGACCCAGTACTTC. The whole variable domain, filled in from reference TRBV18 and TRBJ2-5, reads NAGVMQNPRHLVRRRGQEARLRCSPMKGHSHVYWYRQLPEEGLKFMVYLQKENIIDESGMPKERFSAEFPKEGPSILRIQQVVRGDSAAYFCASSPGRTSGSQETQYFGPGTRLLVL.

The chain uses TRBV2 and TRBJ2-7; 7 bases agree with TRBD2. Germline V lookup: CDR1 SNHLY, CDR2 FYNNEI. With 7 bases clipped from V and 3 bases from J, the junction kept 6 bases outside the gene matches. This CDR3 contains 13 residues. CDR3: CASKAGRFYEQYF. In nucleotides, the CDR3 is TGTGCCAGCAAAGCGGGGCGATTCTACGAGCAGTACTTC.

As DNA, the CDR3 is TGCGCCAGCAGCCAATCCGGGACAGCTCCTTCACCCCTCCACTTT. It codes for CASSQSGTAPSPLHF. The gene calls are TRBV4-1 and TRBJ1-6, with TRBD1 matching over 7 bases. Per the germline V gene, CDR1 is MGHRA and CDR2 is YSYEKL. The V gene end was trimmed by 2 bases and the J gene end by 9 bases; junction bases not matched to a gene: 7. The CDR3 length is 15 residues.

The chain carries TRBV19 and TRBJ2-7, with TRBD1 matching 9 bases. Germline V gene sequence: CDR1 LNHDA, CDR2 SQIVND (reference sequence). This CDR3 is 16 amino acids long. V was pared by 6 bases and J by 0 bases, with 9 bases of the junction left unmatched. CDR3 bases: TGTGCCAGTAGGGAAACAGGGGGCGGAACCTCCTACGAGCAGTACTTC. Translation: CASRETGGGTSYEQYF.

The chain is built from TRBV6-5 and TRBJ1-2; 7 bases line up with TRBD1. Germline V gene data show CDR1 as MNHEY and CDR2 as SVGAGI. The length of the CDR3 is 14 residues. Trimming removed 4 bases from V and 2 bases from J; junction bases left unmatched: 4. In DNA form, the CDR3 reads TGTGCCAGCAGTTCCCCGGGACAGAACTATGGCTACACCTTC. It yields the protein CASSSPGQNYGYTF.

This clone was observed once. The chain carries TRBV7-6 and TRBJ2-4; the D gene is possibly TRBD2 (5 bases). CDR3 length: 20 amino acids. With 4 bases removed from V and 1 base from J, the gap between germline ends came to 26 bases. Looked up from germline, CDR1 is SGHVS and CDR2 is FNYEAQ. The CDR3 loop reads CASSSLPSAGEKGAKNIQYF. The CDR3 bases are TGTGCCAGCAGCTCCCTCCCATCCGCCGGGGAAAAAGGGGCCAAAAACATTCAGTACTTC.

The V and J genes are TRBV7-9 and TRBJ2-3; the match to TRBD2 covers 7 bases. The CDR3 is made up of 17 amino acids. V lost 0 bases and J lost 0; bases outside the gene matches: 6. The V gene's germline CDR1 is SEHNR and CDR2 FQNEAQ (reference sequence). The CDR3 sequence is CASSLASGLTSTDTQYF. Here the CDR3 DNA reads TGTGCCAGCAGCTTAGCGTCGGGACTAACTAGCACAGATACGCAGTATTTT.

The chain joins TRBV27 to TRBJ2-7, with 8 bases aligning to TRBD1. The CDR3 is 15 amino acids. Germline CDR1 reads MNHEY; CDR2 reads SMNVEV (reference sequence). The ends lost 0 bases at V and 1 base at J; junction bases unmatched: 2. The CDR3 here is CASSLSRTGSYEQYF. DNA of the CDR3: TGTGCCAGCAGTTTATCAAGGACAGGGTCCTACGAGCAGTACTTC.

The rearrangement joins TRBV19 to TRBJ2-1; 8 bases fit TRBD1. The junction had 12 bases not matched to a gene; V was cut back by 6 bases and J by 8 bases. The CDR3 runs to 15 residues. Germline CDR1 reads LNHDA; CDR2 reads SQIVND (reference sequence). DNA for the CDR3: TGTGCCAGTAGCGATCCCGGACAGGGCAGCGATGAGCAGTTCTTC. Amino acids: CASSDPGQGSDEQFF.

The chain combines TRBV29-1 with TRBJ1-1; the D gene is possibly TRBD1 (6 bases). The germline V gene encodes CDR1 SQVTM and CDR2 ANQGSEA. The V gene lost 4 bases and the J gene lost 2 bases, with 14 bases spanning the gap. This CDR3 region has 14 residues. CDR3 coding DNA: TGCAGCGTTGCTCCTCAGGGGCGAAACACTGAAGCTTTCTTT. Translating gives CSVAPQGRNTEAFF.

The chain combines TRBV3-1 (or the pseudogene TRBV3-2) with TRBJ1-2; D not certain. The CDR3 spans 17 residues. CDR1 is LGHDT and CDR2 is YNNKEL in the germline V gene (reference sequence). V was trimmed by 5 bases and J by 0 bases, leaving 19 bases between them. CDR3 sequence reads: CASSLPGGQAANYGYTF. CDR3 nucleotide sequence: TGTGCCAGCAGCTTACCTGGAGGGCAGGCCGCTAACTATGGCTACACCTTC.

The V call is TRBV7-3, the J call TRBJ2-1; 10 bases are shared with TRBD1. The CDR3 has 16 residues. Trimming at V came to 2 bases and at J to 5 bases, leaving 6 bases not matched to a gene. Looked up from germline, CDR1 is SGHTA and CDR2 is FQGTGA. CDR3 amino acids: CASSLPGTGADNEQFF. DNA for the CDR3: TGTGCCAGCAGCTTACCGGGGACAGGGGCCGACAATGAGCAGTTCTTC.

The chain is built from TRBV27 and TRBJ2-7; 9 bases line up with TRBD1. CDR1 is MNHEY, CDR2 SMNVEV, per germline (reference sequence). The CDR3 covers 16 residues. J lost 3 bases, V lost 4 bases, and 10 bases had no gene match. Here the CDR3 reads CASSSRAGQGLYEQYF. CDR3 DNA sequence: TGTGCCAGCAGTTCCAGGGCGGGACAGGGACTCTACGAGCAGTACTTC.

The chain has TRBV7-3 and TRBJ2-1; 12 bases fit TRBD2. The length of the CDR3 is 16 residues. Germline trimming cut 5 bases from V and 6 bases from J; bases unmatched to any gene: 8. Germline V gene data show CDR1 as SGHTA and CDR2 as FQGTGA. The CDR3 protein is CASSTSSGGARNEQFF. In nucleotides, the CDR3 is TGTGCCAGCAGCACCTCTAGCGGGGGGGCCCGCAATGAGCAGTTCTTC. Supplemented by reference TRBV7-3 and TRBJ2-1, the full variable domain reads GAGVSQTPSNKVTEKGKYVELRCDPISGHTALYWYRQSLGQGPEFLIYFQGTGAADDSGLPNDRFFAVRPEGSVSTLKIQRTERGDSAVYLCASSTSSGGARNEQFFGPGTRLTVL.

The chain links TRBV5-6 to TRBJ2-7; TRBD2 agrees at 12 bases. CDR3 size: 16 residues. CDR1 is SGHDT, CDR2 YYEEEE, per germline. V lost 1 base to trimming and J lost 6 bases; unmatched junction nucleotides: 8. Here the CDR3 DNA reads TGTGCCAGCAGCTTGCTAGCGGGAGGGCCCTCGGGCGAGCAGTACTTC. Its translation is CASSLLAGGPSGEQYF. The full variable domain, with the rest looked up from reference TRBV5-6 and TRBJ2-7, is DAGVTQSPTHLIKTRGQQVTLRCSPKSGHDTVSWYQQALGQGPQFIFQYYEEEERQRGNFPDRFSGHQFPNYSSELNVNALLLGDSALYLCASSLLAGGPSGEQYFGPGTRLTVT.

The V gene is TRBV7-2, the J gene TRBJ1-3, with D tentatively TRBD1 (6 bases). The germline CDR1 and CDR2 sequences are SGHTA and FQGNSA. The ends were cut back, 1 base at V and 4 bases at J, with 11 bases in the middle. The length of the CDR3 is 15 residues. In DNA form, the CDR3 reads TGTGCCAGCAGCTTAGACGGGGGGCGGGGAAACACCATATATTTT. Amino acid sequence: CASSLDGGRGNTIYF.

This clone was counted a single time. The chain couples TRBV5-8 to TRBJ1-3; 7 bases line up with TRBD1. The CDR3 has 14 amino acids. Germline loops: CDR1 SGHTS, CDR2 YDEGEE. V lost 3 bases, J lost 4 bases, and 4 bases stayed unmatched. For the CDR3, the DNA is TGTGCCAGCAGCTGGACAGGCGGAGGAAACACCATATATTTT. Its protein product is CASSWTGGGNTIYF. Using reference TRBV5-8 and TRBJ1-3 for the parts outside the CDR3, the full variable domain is EAGVTQSPTHLIKTRGQQATLRCSPISGHTSVYWYQQALGLGLQFLLWYDEGEERNRGNFPPRFSGRQFPNYSSELNVNALELEDSALYLCASSWTGGGNTIYFGEGSWLTVV.

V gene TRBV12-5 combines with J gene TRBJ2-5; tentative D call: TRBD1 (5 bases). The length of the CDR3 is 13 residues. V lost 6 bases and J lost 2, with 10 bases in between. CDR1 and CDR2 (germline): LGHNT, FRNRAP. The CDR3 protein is CASGSDRQETQYF. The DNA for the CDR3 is TGTGCTAGTGGGTCCGACAGACAAGAGACCCAGTACTTC.

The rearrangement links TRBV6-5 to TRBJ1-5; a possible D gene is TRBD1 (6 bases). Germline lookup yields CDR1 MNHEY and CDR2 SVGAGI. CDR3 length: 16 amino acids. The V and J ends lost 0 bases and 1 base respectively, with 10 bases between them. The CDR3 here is CASSYSGGDSNQPQHF. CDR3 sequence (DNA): TGTGCCAGCAGTTACTCAGGGGGGGACAGCAATCAGCCCCAGCATTTT.